This T cell receptor (beta chain) stems from a study of somatic mutations in cytotoxic T cells in rheumatoid arthritis. About the study: Sorting by flow gave nearly 100% purity for some V beta antibody-stained T-cell populations, including V beta1+ cells sequenced for TCRB. Findings and caveats of the study: The study found CD8+ clonality increased with age in rheumatoid arthritis patients, not healthy controls. A significant difference in CD8+ T-cell clonality was not found between rheumatoid arthritis patients and age-matched healthy controls.

Clones were sequenced by immunoSEQ multiplex PCR, and TCRdb holds only the in-frame ones, with some missing. The repertoire holds about 12,000 clones, with 74% as singletons. Concerning this clone: Its antigen is undetermined.

This clonotype originated in a woman aged 40 to 55 in good health. Sequencing input: CD8+ T cells sorted from blood.

CDR3 region: CASSFSLTNYGYTF. The CDR3 nucleotides are TGTGCCAGCAGTTTTAGTCTAACTAACTATGGCTACACCTTC. This chain joins TRBV27 and TRBJ1-2; D unclear. The CDR3 has 14 residues. CDR1 is MNHEY, CDR2 SMNVEV, per germline (reference sequence). V lost 3 bases to trimming and J lost 0 bases, with 8 bases between them.